The clone carrying this T cell receptor beta chain was seen ten or more times. At one end the junction does not follow the germline gene, possibly because of a read error. Looked up from germline, CDR1 is SGHTA and CDR2 is FQGNSA. The CDR3 has 15 residues. The second PCR ran about 6 to 12 cycles with a sample-barcoded 5' primer and J-beta primers. TCRdb re-derived calls from the 5' RACE reads in MiXCR, one entry per CDR3 protein. The profile shows 1.5 million to 2 million distinct CDR3 sequences, 28% of them singletons. The sample originates from a study of blood T cells in healthy people across ages.

The sample taken for sequencing was blood. The V and J genes are TRBV7-2 and TRBJ2-3; 7 nucleotides match TRBD2. This sequence originates from a woman in her twenties or thirties in good health. The CDR3 loop reads CASSLELASTDTQYF. CDR3 sequence (DNA): TGCGCCAGCAGCTTGGAACTAGCGAGCACAGATACGCAGTATTTT.